Presented here are 31 T cell receptor beta chains from one specimen sequenced in a study of shared clonotypes between healthy human individuals. TCRdb's copy holds only in-frame clones and misses some; the assay was immunoSEQ multiplex PCR. The sample gives about 1.1 million clones, approximately 77% of which show up once; 0.89% is in the top ten. Sample: memory CD4+ T cells from PBMCs. Described subset: CD45RA-negative fraction. Source of these receptors: a young man in good health. Some clones in this sample may be carry-over from other donors' samples.

This clone came up a few times. At the DNA level, this CDR3 is encoded by other sequences in the same sample as well. V and J are TRBV28 and TRBJ2-7; TRBD1 aligns across 8 bases. This CDR3 spans 15 amino acids. Losses at the gene ends were 4 bases for V and 1 base for J; bases not matched to a gene: 6. The germline gives CDR1 MDHEN, CDR2 SYDVKM. CDR3 amino acids: CASSSPGTGSYEQYF. The CDR3 DNA reads TGTGCCAGCAGTTCTCCCGGGACAGGTTCCTACGAGCAGTACTTC.

This chain links TRBV6-5 with TRBJ2-3, with TRBD1 matching 7 bases. The CDR3 spans 15 residues. The trim removed 0 bases at V and 7 bases at J, leaving 7 bases unmatched. In germline, CDR1 is MNHEY, CDR2 SVGAGI. The CDR3 here is CASSYSRQGANTQYF. The CDR3 DNA reads as TGTGCCAGCAGTTACTCAAGACAGGGAGCGAATACGCAGTATTTT.

The J gene is TRBJ1-2, the V gene TRBV30; 9 nucleotides agree with TRBD1. This CDR3 has 14 residues. Germline-derived CDR1 and CDR2 are GTSNPN and SVGIG (reference sequence). V was pared by 3 bases and J by 6 bases, with 8 bases of the junction left unmatched. Written as DNA, the CDR3 is TGTGCCTGGAGGGGACAGGGATCTCCTGATGGCTACACCTTC. It encodes CAWRGQGSPDGYTF.

The CDR3: CASMEGGNQPQHF. The CDR3 nucleotides read TGTGCCAGCATGGAGGGGGGCAATCAGCCCCAGCATTTT. The chain recombines TRBV28 with TRBJ1-5; the D gene is possibly TRBD1 (6 bases). V lost 7 bases to trimming and J lost 2 bases, with 9 bases between them. CDR1 is MDHEN, CDR2 SYDVKM, per germline. The CDR3 spans 13 residues.

The chain uses TRBV2 and TRBJ2-3, with 7 bases fitting TRBD2. The germline V gene encodes CDR1 SNHLY and CDR2 FYNNEI. The CDR3 totals 14 residues. V gave up 5 bases and J gave up 0 bases; unmatched junction bases: 2. Here the CDR3 reads CASSFSGSTDTQYF. Here the CDR3 DNA reads TGTGCCAGCAGTTTTAGCGGGAGCACAGATACGCAGTATTTT.

The gene calls are TRBV5-1 and TRBJ2-3; D is unclear. V was cut by 3 bases and J by 2 bases, with 28 bases left in between. This CDR3 comprises 20 residues. Germline-derived CDR1 and CDR2 are SGHRS and YFSETQ. DNA of the CDR3: TGCGCCAGCAGCTCTGGGCCGGGCTCCCTTTCGGGTTATGCCACAGATACGCAGTATTTT. It translates to CASSSGPGSLSGYATDTQYF.

This chain connects TRBV30 to TRBJ1-2; D uncertain. The V and J ends lost 0 bases and 4 bases respectively, with 12 bases between them. From germline, CDR1 is GTSNPN and CDR2 SVGIG (reference sequence). This CDR3 region has 14 residues. CDR3 loop: CAWSVGPSGYGYTF. In DNA form, the CDR3 reads TGTGCCTGGAGTGTAGGGCCCTCAGGCTATGGCTACACCTTC.

The V and J genes are TRBV7-3 and TRBJ2-2; D is undetermined. Looked up from germline, CDR1 is SGHTA and CDR2 is FQGTGA. The germline V and J ends were trimmed by 0 bases and 0 bases, with 14 bases remaining between them. The CDR3 contains 18 residues. CDR3 region: CASSLTIGYGPNTGELFF. Here the CDR3 DNA reads TGTGCCAGCAGCTTAACGATCGGCTACGGGCCGAACACCGGGGAGCTGTTTTTT. The full variable domain, rest sourced from reference TRBV7-3 and TRBJ2-2, is GAGVSQTPSNKVTEKGKYVELRCDPISGHTALYWYRQSLGQGPEFLIYFQGTGAADDSGLPNDRFFAVRPEGSVSTLKIQRTERGDSAVYLCASSLTIGYGPNTGELFFGEGSRLTVL.

V and J are TRBV6-1 and TRBJ1-2, with a possible D match to TRBD1 (6 bases). The V gene lost 4 bases and the J gene lost 6 bases, with 12 bases spanning the gap. The length of the CDR3 is 13 residues. CDR1 MNHNS and CDR2 SASEGT come from the germline V gene. This CDR3 is CASSAPGANGYTF. Written as DNA, the CDR3 is TGTGCCAGCAGTGCCCCAGGGGCTAATGGCTACACCTTC.

The genes are TRBV11-2 and TRBJ2-7; no clear D gene. V was cut by 5 bases and J by 7 bases, with 24 bases left in between. CDR3 length: 16 amino acids. The germline CDR1 and CDR2 sequences are SGHAT and FQNNGV. The CDR3 is CASSQQLHTPPGEQYF. CDR3 bases: TGTGCCAGCAGCCAACAACTTCACACACCACCCGGGGAGCAGTACTTC.

This chain uses TRBV28 with TRBJ2-7; D ambiguous. The CDR3 totals 13 residues. V was shortened by 2 bases and J by 0 bases, with 5 bases between the two germline ends. From germline, CDR1 is MDHEN and CDR2 SYDVKM. The CDR3 is CASSLTDSYEQYF. The CDR3 DNA is TGTGCCAGCAGTTTAACCGACTCCTACGAGCAGTACTTC.

This sequence joins TRBV10-3 and TRBJ2-1; TRBD2 matches 9 bases. This CDR3 contains 14 residues. The germline CDR1 and CDR2 sequences are ENHRY and SYGVKD. Trimming removed 7 bases from V and 1 base from J; junction bases left unmatched: 2. The CDR3 bases are TGTGCCATCACGAGCGGGGGGTCCTACAATGAGCAGTTCTTC. This encodes CAITSGGSYNEQFF.

The chain recombines TRBV28 with TRBJ1-2, with 7 bases matching TRBD1. V lost 3 bases, J lost 2 bases, and 6 bases stayed unmatched. Germline values: CDR1 MDHEN, CDR2 SYDVKM. The CDR3 loop spans 15 amino acids. The CDR3 spells CASSFPQGSNYGYTF. CDR3 nucleotide sequence: TGTGCCAGCAGTTTTCCACAGGGGTCCAACTATGGCTACACCTTC.

The chain has TRBV5-4 and TRBJ2-1; tentatively, D is TRBD2 (6 bases). V was trimmed by 3 bases and J by 4 bases, leaving 14 bases between them. The germline gives CDR1 SGHNT, CDR2 YYREEE (reference sequence). There are 15 residues in the CDR3. CDR3 amino acids: CASSSSSAGYNEQFF. CDR3 in DNA: TGTGCCAGCAGCTCCTCTAGCGCTGGTTACAATGAGCAGTTCTTC.

The gene calls are TRBV2 and TRBJ2-5; 7 bases line up with TRBD2. CDR1 SNHLY and CDR2 FYNNEI come from the germline V gene. The length of the CDR3 is 15 residues. The trim removed 4 bases at V and 0 bases at J, leaving 5 bases unmatched. CDR3 in DNA: TGTGCCAGCAGTGGTGAGACTAGCTACCAAGAGACCCAGTACTTC. Residues: CASSGETSYQETQYF.

The chain is built from TRBV6-1 and TRBJ1-2, with a tentative D call TRBD1 (6 bases). This CDR3 has 13 residues. V lost 6 bases, J lost 4 bases, and 12 bases lay in between. From germline, CDR1 is MNHNS and CDR2 SASEGT. The CDR3: CASRGGLPYGYTF. CDR3 nucleotide sequence: TGTGCCAGCAGGGGGGGCCTCCCCTATGGCTACACCTTC.

The J gene is TRBJ1-4, the V gene TRBV5-1; weak D call: TRBD1 (6 bases). Germline V gene sequence: CDR1 SGHRS, CDR2 YFSETQ. V was cut by 5 bases and J by 4 bases, with 21 bases left in between. The CDR3 has 17 residues. The CDR3 here is CASSLFRGPRDNEKLFF. Written as DNA, the CDR3 is TGCGCCAGCAGTCTCTTCAGGGGACCCCGTGATAATGAAAAACTGTTTTTT. The variable domain in full, with the rest retrieved from reference TRBV5-1 and TRBJ1-4, is KAGVTQTPRYLIKTRGQQVTLSCSPISGHRSVSWYQQTPGQGLQFLFEYFSETQRNKGNFPGRFSGRQFSNSRSEMNVSTLELGDSALYLCASSLFRGPRDNEKLFFGSGTQLSVL.

The chain combines TRBV5-4 with TRBJ1-2; possibly TRBD1 for D (6 bases). The CDR3 runs 15 residues. V was clipped by 0 bases and J by 0 bases, with 9 bases between them. Germline V gene lookup returns CDR1 SGHNT and CDR2 YYREEE (reference sequence). CDR3 protein: CASSLGGQTNYGYTF. DNA of the CDR3: TGTGCCAGCAGCTTGGGTGGACAGACTAACTATGGCTACACCTTC.

In this sample, this clone turned up a few times. The chain uses TRBV11-3 and TRBJ2-5; the D gene is possibly TRBD2 (6 bases). This CDR3 region has 14 residues. The germline CDR1 and CDR2 sequences are SGHNT and YENEEA. The V end was cut by 2 bases, the J end by 2 bases, with 9 bases between. The CDR3: CASSLSAGQETQYF. CDR3 nucleotide sequence: TGTGCCAGCAGCTTATCTGCGGGGCAAGAGACCCAGTACTTC.

The chain uses TRBV14 and TRBJ2-1, with 14 bases identical to TRBD2. The germline V gene has CDR1 SGHDN and CDR2 FVKESK. V shed 3 bases, J shed 1 base, and the junction held 14 bases outside the gene matches. The CDR3 loop spans 21 amino acids. The CDR3, as DNA: TGTGCCAGCAGCCAGTCGACTAGCGGGAGGGCATTGCTAAGGTCCTACAATGAGCAGTTCTTC. It encodes CASSQSTSGRALLRSYNEQFF.

The rearrangement uses TRBV11-2 and TRBJ2-2; D is uncertain. V was shortened by 6 bases and J by 2 bases, with 4 bases between the two germline ends. The CDR3 consists of 12 residues. Germline V lookup: CDR1 SGHAT, CDR2 FQNNGV. Here the CDR3 reads CASSLNTGELFF. Here the CDR3 DNA reads TGTGCCAGCAGTTTAAACACCGGGGAGCTGTTTTTT.

This clone was recorded once. V is TRBV28 and J is TRBJ2-7; D remains unclear. This CDR3 is built from 12 residues. Germline lookup yields CDR1 MDHEN and CDR2 SYDVKM. V lost 11 bases to trimming and J lost 1 base, with 12 bases between them. The CDR3 DNA sequence: TGTGCCTCCCAACGGGTGTCCTACGAGCAGTACTTC. This encodes CASQRVSYEQYF.

The chain recombines TRBV7-9 with TRBJ1-6; 7 bases line up with TRBD1. This CDR3 comprises 17 residues. CDR1 is SEHNR, CDR2 FQNEAQ, per germline (reference sequence). J was trimmed by 1 base and V by 6 bases; bases with no gene match: 9. The CDR3 DNA follows: TGTGCCAGCAGTCCGGGGGACAGAATTTCCTATAATTCACCCCTCCACTTT. It translates to CASSPGDRISYNSPLHF.

Only one count was recorded for this clone. V is TRBV21-1 and J is TRBJ1-2. TRBV21-1 represents a pseudogene. The CDR3 length is 15 residues. CDR3 amino acids: CASSKRREGNRGYTF. In nucleotides, the CDR3 is TGTGCCAGCAGCAAACGGCGGGAAGGAAATAGGGGCTACACCTTC.

This rearrangement joins TRBV5-1 to TRBJ2-3; TRBD2 agrees at 11 bases. CDR3 length: 17 amino acids. Germline V gene data show CDR1 as SGHRS and CDR2 as YFSETQ. Germline trimming cut 0 bases from V and 1 base from J; bases unmatched to any gene: 4. This CDR3 is CASSLVSGRVGTDTQYF. DNA for the CDR3: TGCGCCAGCAGCTTGGTTAGCGGGAGGGTCGGCACAGATACGCAGTATTTT.

The chain combines TRBV18 with TRBJ1-2; D may be TRBD1 (6 bases). Germline V CDR1 and CDR2: KGHSH, LQKENI. CDR3 length: 17 amino acids. Trimming shortened V by 3 bases and J by 0 bases, and 17 bases separated the two germline ends. The CDR3 is CASSPFGGGPTNYGYTF. The CDR3 nucleotides read TGTGCCAGCTCACCTTTCGGCGGGGGCCCGACTAACTATGGCTACACCTTC.

The chain is built from TRBV6-1 and TRBJ2-1, with D perhaps assigned TRBD1 or TRBD2 (5 bases each). The CDR3 runs 16 residues. The ends were cut back, 4 bases at V and 11 bases at J, with 24 bases in the middle. Looked up from germline, CDR1 is MNHNS and CDR2 is SASEGT. CDR3 DNA sequence: TGTGCCAGCAGTGCCGGACCAAAGACGGGACGGAGTCAGCAGTTCTTC. Amino acids: CASSAGPKTGRSQQFF.

This clone was picked up a small number of times. The rearrangement uses TRBV4-2 and TRBJ2-1; D remains ambiguous. Between the trimmed V and J ends, which lost 0 bases and 0 bases, there was a span of 12 bases. The CDR3 is 17 amino acids. Looked up from germline, CDR1 is LGHNA and CDR2 is YNFKEQ. The CDR3 reads CASSQDVASSSYNEQFF. The DNA of the CDR3 is TGTGCCAGCAGCCAAGATGTTGCCTCAAGCTCCTACAATGAGCAGTTCTTC.

This clone occurred once. The V gene is TRBV7-3, the J gene TRBJ2-1; D unclear. The CDR3 consists of 13 residues. CDR1 is SGHTA, CDR2 FQGTGA, per germline. The ends were cut back, 3 bases at V and 9 bases at J, with 12 bases in the middle. The CDR3 loop is CASSFAPPSEQFF. CDR3 DNA sequence: TGTGCCAGCAGCTTCGCCCCCCCTAGTGAGCAGTTCTTC.

The chain recombines TRBV27 with TRBJ1-5; the D gene is possibly TRBD1 (6 bases). Trimming left V 3 bases short and J 6 bases short, with 12 bases between. This CDR3 spans 14 amino acids. Germline values: CDR1 MNHEY, CDR2 SMNVEV (reference sequence). DNA of the CDR3: TGTGCCAGCAGTTTTACAGGGATCGGTCAGCCCCAGCATTTT. It is translated as CASSFTGIGQPQHF.

The rearrangement links TRBV7-9 to TRBJ2-1, with D perhaps being TRBD1 or TRBD2 (6 bases each). The CDR3 runs to 13 residues. Germline lookup yields CDR1 SEHNR and CDR2 FQNEAQ (reference sequence). V was cut by 3 bases and J by 8 bases, with 11 bases left in between. The CDR3 coding sequence is TGTGCCAGCAGCTTTAGGGGGGTCGATGAGCAGTTCTTC. Protein: CASSFRGVDEQFF.